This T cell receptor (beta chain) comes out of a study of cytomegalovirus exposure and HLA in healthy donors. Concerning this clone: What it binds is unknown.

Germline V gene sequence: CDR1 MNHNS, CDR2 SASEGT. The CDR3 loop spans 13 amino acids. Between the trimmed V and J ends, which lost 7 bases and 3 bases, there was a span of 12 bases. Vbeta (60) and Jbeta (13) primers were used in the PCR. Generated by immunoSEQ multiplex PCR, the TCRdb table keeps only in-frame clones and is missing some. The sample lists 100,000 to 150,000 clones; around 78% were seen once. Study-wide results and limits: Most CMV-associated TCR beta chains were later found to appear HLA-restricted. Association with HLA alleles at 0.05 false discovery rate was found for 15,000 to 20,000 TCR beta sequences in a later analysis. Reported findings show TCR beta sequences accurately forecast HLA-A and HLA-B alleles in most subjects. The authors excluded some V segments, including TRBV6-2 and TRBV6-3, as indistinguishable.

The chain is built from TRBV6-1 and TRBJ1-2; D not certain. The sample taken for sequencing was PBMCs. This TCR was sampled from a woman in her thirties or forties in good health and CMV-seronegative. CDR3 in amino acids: CASTTYRDYGYTF. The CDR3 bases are TGTGCCAGCACCACGTACCGGGACTATGGCTACACCTTC.